This TCR beta chain was captured by sequencing in a study of blood T cell repertoires in COVID-19. About the research overall: Specimens from acute and convalescent COVID-19 originated in the United States, Italy and Spain. In each case, the material was cDNA or gDNA derived from T cells, B-cell-depleted T cells, or PBMCs.

The authors' processing: Estimation of nucleated cell counts was performed using reference gene primer amplification. Sequencing was performed with immunoSEQ multiplex PCR; in TCRdb, only in-frame clones are kept and a portion is missing. V and J calls and clone size are given by that table; D and trimming were obtained from the DNA. The table has some 280,000 clones, about 89% seen once. The CDR3 runs to 14 residues. CDR1 and CDR2 (germline): MNHEY, SVGAGI. After removal of 2 bases from V and 7 bases from J, the junction contained 1 base not matched to a gene. The rearrangement joins TRBV6-5 to TRBJ1-4, with 10 nucleotides matching TRBD1. The source is a woman aged 55-70 years with acute or convalescent COVID-19. Sequencing input: peripheral blood. The CDR3 region is CASSYRTGGEKLFF. The CDR3 DNA reads as TGTGCCAGCAGTTACAGGACAGGGGGTGAAAAACTGTTTTTT.